A selection of T cell receptor beta chains follows, all from one sample in a study of OX40 agonist ivuxolimab in advanced cancers. Generated by immunoSEQ multiplex PCR, the TCRdb table keeps only in-frame clones and is missing some. The sample carries roughly 49,000 clones, roughly 80% recorded once. The specimen comprised CD4+ or CD8+ T cells sorted from blood, sampled in a trial of the OX40 agonist ivuxolimab. These receptors were obtained from an adult with an advanced solid tumor such as melanoma, head and neck, liver or kidney cancer. Both conserved end residues are part of each CDR3. Fields, in order: clone size, D gene, J gene, V gene, CDR3 protein, CDR3 DNA. The D gene is left open where the match is weak. Size values are once, few and many counts, or a class for expanded clones, and some rows have none.

size: few; D: TRBD1; J: TRBJ2-7; V: TRBV11-3; CDR3: CASSPPGQGSYEQYF; DNA: TGTGCCAGCAGCCCGCCGGGACAGGGCTCGTACGAGCAGTACTTC
size: medium-sized; D: -; J: TRBJ1-6; V: TRBV7-2; CDR3: CASSLNRASYNSPLHF; DNA: TGTGCCAGCAGCTTGAACAGGGCTTCGTATAATTCACCCCTCCACTTT
size: -; D: TRBD2; J: TRBJ2-7; V: TRBV2; CDR3: CASSLTSVSYEQYF; DNA: TGTGCCAGCAGCCTGACTAGCGTTTCCTACGAGCAGTACTTC
size: -; D: -; J: TRBJ1-2; V: TRBV4-1; CDR3: CASSQDIRTPYGYTF; DNA: TGCGCCAGCAGCCAAGATATCCGGACACCCTATGGCTACACCTTC
size: -; D: -; J: TRBJ2-3; V: TRBV1; CDR3: CTSSHAWSTDTQYF; DNA: TGCACCAGCAGCCACGCTTGGAGCACAGATACGCAGTATTTT
size: -; D: TRBD1; J: TRBJ1-4; V: TRBV27; CDR3: CASSPRSRDRGREKLFF; DNA: TGTGCCAGCAGTCCCCGTAGTCGCGACAGGGGCCGTGAAAAACTGTTTTTT
size: -; D: -; J: TRBJ1-2; V: TRBV2; CDR3: CASSDPGLTYGYTF; DNA: TGTGCCAGCAGTGATCCGGGACTGACCTATGGCTACACCTTC
size: -; D: -; J: TRBJ2-5; V: TRBV19; CDR3: CASSTSPTALQETQYF; DNA: TGTGCCAGTAGTACATCCCCGACAGCCCTGCAAGAGACCCAGTACTTC
size: -; D: TRBD1; J: TRBJ1-5; V: TRBV10-3; CDR3: CASQSGTGSNQPQHF; DNA: TGTGCCTCCCAGTCGGGGACAGGGTCTAATCAGCCCCAGCATTTT
size: -; D: -; J: TRBJ1-1; V: TRBV5-1; CDR3: CASSPMGVWNTEAFF; DNA: TGCGCCAGCAGCCCGATGGGGGTTTGGAACACTGAAGCTTTCTTT
size: -; D: -; J: TRBJ1-5; V: TRBV18; CDR3: CASSPSGTSNQPQHF; DNA: TGTGCCAGCTCCCCAAGCGGGACCAGCAATCAGCCCCAGCATTTT
size: -; D: -; J: TRBJ2-3; V: TRBV5-6; CDR3: CASGSSIGTQYF; DNA: TGTGCCAGCGGCTCGAGCATCGGAACGCAGTATTTT
size: -; D: -; J: TRBJ2-7; V: TRBV25-1; CDR3: CASSDGTLLQYF; DNA: TGTGCCAGCAGTGACGGGACACTACTGCAGTACTTC
size: -; D: -; J: TRBJ2-7; V: TRBV11-2; CDR3: CASSLEAVESYEQYF; DNA: TGTGCCAGCAGCTTAGAGGCGGTTGAATCCTACGAGCAGTACTTC
size: -; D: TRBD1; J: TRBJ1-6; V: TRBV9; CDR3: CASSPQGGFASPLHF; DNA: TGTGCCAGCAGCCCCCAGGGGGGTTTCGCGTCACCCCTCCACTTT
size: -; D: TRBD1; J: TRBJ2-5; V: TRBV7-2; CDR3: CASSRTGGETQYF; DNA: TGTGCCAGCAGCCGGACAGGGGGGGAGACCCAGTACTTC
size: -; D: TRBD2; J: TRBJ2-3; V: TRBV29-1; CDR3: CSVASGVTDTQYF; DNA: TGCAGCGTGGCTAGCGGGGTAACAGATACGCAGTATTTT
size: -; D: -; J: TRBJ2-7; V: TRBV10-2; CDR3: CASSESGDSYEQYF; DNA: TGCGCCAGCAGTGAGTCAGGAGATTCCTACGAGCAGTACTTC
size: -; D: -; J: TRBJ1-1; V: TRBV7-9; CDR3: CASSLAGRTAEAFF; DNA: TGTGCCAGCAGCTTAGCGGGACGTACTGCTGAAGCTTTCTTT
size: -; D: -; J: TRBJ1-1; V: TRBV5-1; CDR3: CASSPMGGRDTEAFF; DNA: TGCGCCAGCAGCCCCATGGGAGGGAGGGACACTGAAGCTTTCTTT
size: -; D: -; J: TRBJ1-5; V: TRBV18; CDR3: CASSPRDQPQHF; DNA: TGTGCCAGCTCACCACGAGATCAGCCCCAGCATTTT
size: -; D: TRBD1; J: TRBJ2-7; V: TRBV11-3; CDR3: CASSAGTGGREQYF; DNA: TGTGCCAGCAGCGCCGGGACAGGGGGCCGCGAGCAGTACTTC
size: -; D: -; J: TRBJ2-2; V: TRBV9; CDR3: CASSVERISGELFF; DNA: TGTGCCAGCAGCGTAGAAAGGATATCCGGGGAGCTGTTTTTT
size: -; D: -; J: TRBJ2-7; V: TRBV18; CDR3: CASSPFGYEQYF; DNA: TGTGCCAGCTCACCATTTGGATACGAGCAGTACTTC
size: -; D: -; J: TRBJ2-7; V: TRBV11-3; CDR3: CASSRGGQGAYEQYF; DNA: TGTGCCAGCAGCCGCGGGGGGCAGGGGGCCTACGAGCAGTACTTC
size: -; D: -; J: TRBJ2-3; V: TRBV5-1; CDR3: CASSSTAGATSTDTQYF; DNA: TGCGCCAGCAGCTCTACGGCTGGAGCAACTAGCACAGATACGCAGTATTTT
size: -; D: -; J: TRBJ2-2; V: TRBV28; CDR3: CASSFSGAQSGELFF; DNA: TGTGCCAGCAGTTTTTCGGGGGCGCAGAGCGGGGAGCTGTTTTTT
size: -; D: TRBD2; J: TRBJ2-3; V: TRBV2; CDR3: CASLLAGGLSSTDTQYF; DNA: TGTGCCAGTTTGCTAGCGGGGGGGTTATCTAGCACAGATACGCAGTATTTT
size: few; D: -; J: TRBJ1-4; V: TRBV4-1; CDR3: CASSLWGAANEKLFF; DNA: TGCGCCAGCAGCCTATGGGGGGCAGCGAATGAAAAACTGTTTTTT
size: few; D: -; J: TRBJ2-7; V: TRBV28; CDR3: CASHPGTYSYEQYF; DNA: TGTGCCAGTCATCCCGGGACGTACTCCTACGAGCAGTACTTC
size: few; D: TRBD1; J: TRBJ1-6; V: TRBV5-1; CDR3: CASSLDRGRSPLHF; DNA: TGCGCCAGCAGCTTGGACAGGGGTAGGTCACCCCTCCACTTT
size: -; D: -; J: TRBJ2-5; V: TRBV20-1; CDR3: CSAGAETQYF; DNA: TGCAGTGCAGGAGCGGAGACCCAGTACTTC
size: -; D: -; J: TRBJ2-3; V: TRBV2; CDR3: CAGRTGLSSTDTQYF; DNA: TGTGCCGGTAGAACAGGCCTTTCTAGCACAGATACGCAGTATTTT
size: medium-sized; D: -; J: TRBJ1-3; V: TRBV9; CDR3: CASGAEGVNTIYF; DNA: TGTGCCAGCGGAGCCGAAGGGGTAAACACCATATATTTT
size: -; D: TRBD1; J: TRBJ1-2; V: TRBV5-5; CDR3: CASSLDGQGAPGYTF; DNA: TGTGCCAGCAGCTTGGACGGACAGGGGGCGCCTGGCTACACCTTC
size: -; D: -; J: TRBJ1-1; V: TRBV7-2; CDR3: CASTQPAAGSLAFF; DNA: TGTGCCAGCACCCAACCGGCCGCGGGGTCTCTAGCTTTCTTT
size: -; D: -; J: TRBJ1-4; V: TRBV7-9; CDR3: CASSLATGATTREKLFF; DNA: TGTGCCAGCAGCTTAGCGACCGGGGCGACGACACGAGAAAAACTGTTTTTT
size: once; D: -; J: TRBJ2-1; V: TRBV18; CDR3: CASSRGDSIGNEQFF; DNA: TGTGCCAGCAGTCGAGGGGACTCCATCGGCAATGAGCAGTTCTTC
size: -; D: -; J: TRBJ2-2; V: TRBV4-3; CDR3: CASSQAHFNTGELFF; DNA: TGCGCCAGCAGCCAAGCCCACTTCAACACCGGGGAGCTGTTTTTT
size: -; D: -; J: TRBJ2-4; V: TRBV5-6; CDR3: CASSRLTTAKNIQYF; DNA: TGTGCCAGCAGCCGACTTACAACGGCCAAAAACATTCAGTACTTC
size: -; D: TRBD2; J: TRBJ2-3; V: TRBV7-6; CDR3: CALAGGPADTQYF; DNA: TGTGCCTTAGCGGGGGGGCCCGCAGATACGCAGTATTTT
size: -; D: -; J: TRBJ1-1; V: TRBV4-3; CDR3: CASSQETGRGTEAFF; DNA: TGCGCCAGCAGCCAAGAAACTGGGAGGGGCACTGAAGCTTTCTTT
size: few; D: -; J: TRBJ1-2; V: TRBV11-2; CDR3: CASTSDLYYGYTF; DNA: TGTGCCAGCACCTCGGACCTCTACTATGGCTACACCTTC
size: -; D: TRBD1; J: TRBJ1-3; V: TRBV19; CDR3: CASSIEQGVGNTIYF; DNA: TGTGCCAGTAGTATTGAACAGGGGGTTGGAAACACCATATATTTT
size: -; D: -; J: TRBJ2-3; V: TRBV4-3; CDR3: CASSDGAGTQYF; DNA: TGCGCCAGCAGCGACGGGGCCGGTACGCAGTATTTT
size: -; D: TRBD2; J: TRBJ2-1; V: TRBV7-9; CDR3: CASTSGASGGYNEQFF; DNA: TGTGCCAGCACCTCCGGAGCTAGCGGGGGTTACAATGAGCAGTTCTTC
size: -; D: -; J: TRBJ2-1; V: TRBV5-5; CDR3: CASSLGGVNNEQFF; DNA: TGTGCCAGCAGCCTGGGCGGGGTTAACAATGAGCAGTTCTTC
size: -; D: -; J: TRBJ1-6; V: TRBV6-1; CDR3: CASSGSTEGNSPLHF; DNA: TGTGCCAGCAGTGGATCTACCGAGGGGAATTCACCCCTCCACTTT
size: -; D: TRBD1; J: TRBJ1-1; V: TRBV5-1; CDR3: CASSFGQGTEAFF; DNA: TGCGCCAGCAGCTTCGGACAGGGCACTGAAGCTTTCTTT
size: -; D: -; J: TRBJ2-2; V: TRBV5-1; CDR3: CASTPGANTGELFF; DNA: TGCGCCAGCACACCAGGGGCGAACACCGGGGAGCTGTTTTTT
size: once; D: -; J: TRBJ1-5; V: TRBV11-2; CDR3: CASRGGGQGNQPQHF; DNA: TGTGCCAGCAGGGGTGGGGGCCAAGGCAATCAGCCCCAGCATTTT
size: -; D: TRBD1; J: TRBJ1-1; V: TRBV9; CDR3: CASGPGTGNMNTEAFF; DNA: TGTGCCAGCGGTCCCGGGACAGGTAATATGAACACTGAAGCTTTCTTT